What follows is one T cell receptor (beta chain) and its context. V dropped 5 bases and J dropped 2 bases, with 5 bases sitting between them. Germline CDR1 reads SGHTA; CDR2 reads FQGNSA. The CDR3 is 12 amino acids. The source of the sample is a study of beta chain features in type 1 diabetes. Every isolated RNA sample was fully reverse transcribed, so sequencing captured expressed TCRB transcripts. Profiled with immunoSEQ multiplex PCR; TCRdb holds only in-frame clones, not every one. The sample lists fewer than 250,000 clones; roughly 13% were seen once. This TCR was recovered from a woman in her 40s in good health. The chain combines TRBV7-2 with TRBJ2-3; no reliable D call. The specimen was naive CD4+ T cells from blood. The CDR3 sequence: CASSTYTDTQYF. CDR3 coding DNA: TGTGCCAGCAGCACCTACACAGATACGCAGTATTTT. Using reference TRBV7-2 and TRBJ2-3 for the parts outside the CDR3, the full variable domain is GAGVSQSPSNKVTEKGKDVELRCDPISGHTALYWYRQSLGQGLEFLIYFQGNSAPDKSGLPSDRFSAERTGGSVSTLTIQRTQQEDSAVYLCASSTYTDTQYFGPGTRLTVL.